This is a list of T cell receptor beta chains from one sample in a study of T cells in Graves' hyperthyroidism and ophthalmopathy. TCRdb ran MiXCR on the multiplex PCR reads and lists one entry per CDR3 protein. The table includes hundreds of thousands of distinct CDR3 sequences, over 10% detected once. Sequencing was carried out using blood. Every receptor here comes from a young woman with Graves' hyperthyroidism. CDR3s include the opening cysteine and the closing phenylalanine or tryptophan. A D gene is named only where the DNA matches it firmly. For some rows the clone size is stated as once, few or many, or as a class when expanded; others skip it.

clone_size	j_call	v_call	d_call	cdr3_aa	cdr3_nt
NA	TRBJ2-7	TRBV11-2	NA	CASSSGRGMLEQYF	TGTGCCAGCAGCTCCGGGAGAGGTATGCTCGAGCAGTACTTC
NA	TRBJ1-6	TRBV19	TRBD1	CASSLRGQGANSLHF	TGTGCCAGTAGCCTTCGGGGGCAGGGGGCGAATTCCCTCCACTTT
many	TRBJ1-3	TRBV6-1	NA	CASSSLFRSGNTIYF	TGTGCCAGCAGTTCCCTCTTCCGCTCTGGAAACACCATATATTTT
many	TRBJ2-1	TRBV24-1	NA	CATSDFQKQFF	TGTGCCACCAGTGATTTCCAGAAGCAGTTCTTC
few	TRBJ1-2	TRBV24-1	NA	CATSDLTTNGYTF	TGTGCCACCAGTGATTTAACGACAAATGGCTACACCTTC
NA	TRBJ1-1	TRBV29-1	TRBD1	CSVAAIQGGGTEAFF	TGCAGCGTTGCCGCAATACAGGGGGGCGGCACTGAAGCTTTCTTT
many	TRBJ2-5	TRBV29-1	NA	CSGVTPLAETQYF	TGCAGCGGAGTGACACCTCTTGCGGAGACCCAGTACTTC
many	TRBJ2-3	TRBV28	NA	CASSLWTTTDTQYF	TGTGCCAGCAGTTTATGGACTACTACAGATACGCAGTATTTT
many	TRBJ1-2	TRBV18	NA	CASSPQGVEGYTF	TGTGCCAGCTCACCACAGGGGGTCGAGGGCTACACCTTC
many	TRBJ2-6	TRBV28	TRBD2	CASTLRGGPGANVLTF	TGTGCCAGCACCCTACGGGGGGGACCTGGGGCCAACGTCCTGACTTTC
many	TRBJ2-1	TRBV7-9	TRBD2	CASSLGEGITDEQFF	TGTGCCAGCAGCTTAGGGGAGGGTATTACCGATGAGCAGTTCTTC
many	TRBJ2-1	TRBV20-1	NA	CSAPAGAYNEQFF	TGCAGTGCCCCTGCGGGGGCATACAATGAGCAGTTCTTC
many	TRBJ2-5	TRBV7-2	NA	CASSLVALAYFAHQETQYF	TGTGCCAGCAGCTTAGTGGCGCTGGCATACTTCGCACACCAAGAGACCCAGTACTTC
many	TRBJ2-5	TRBV18	TRBD1	CASSPRTGGQETQYF	TGTGCCAGCTCACCGCGGACAGGGGGCCAAGAGACCCAGTACTTC
NA	TRBJ2-7	TRBV10-1	NA	CASSDRSGKSYEQYF	TGCGCCAGCAGTGACCGGTCAGGGAAGTCCTACGAGCAGTACTTC
few	TRBJ2-7	TRBV28	TRBD2	CATGRGGTLSYEQYF	TGTGCCACCGGACGGGGAGGGACCTTATCCTACGAGCAGTACTTC
NA	TRBJ1-1	TRBV6-2/TRBV6-3	NA	CASSIGAHTEAFF	TGTGCCAGCAGTATAGGGGCGCACACTGAAGCTTTCTTT
many	TRBJ2-5	TRBV3-1	NA	CASSQDILEYQETQYF	TGTGCCAGCAGCCAAGATATTCTTGAGTACCAAGAGACCCAGTACTTC
many	TRBJ2-7	TRBV11-2	NA	CASSPGWGYYEQYF	TGTGCCAGCAGCCCGGGGTGGGGCTACTACGAGCAGTACTTC
many	TRBJ2-5	TRBV10-3	TRBD2	CAIRGQTSGRALQETQYF	TGTGCCATCAGGGGCCAGACTAGCGGGAGGGCCTTACAAGAGACCCAGTACTTC
many	TRBJ2-5	TRBV2	NA	CAGPGAEETQYF	TGTGCCGGCCCGGGGGCCGAAGAGACCCAGTACTTC
NA	TRBJ2-1	TRBV30	TRBD2	CASSIELAGEQFF	TGTGCCAGTAGTATAGAACTAGCGGGTGAGCAGTTCTTC
many	TRBJ2-7	TRBV6-1	TRBD1	CASSATGDEQYF	TGTGCCAGCAGTGCTACAGGGGACGAGCAGTACTTC
many	TRBJ2-6	TRBV28	NA	CASTSRLSGANVLTF	TGTGCCAGCACCTCAAGGCTCTCTGGGGCCAACGTCCTGACTTTC
NA	TRBJ2-2	TRBV20-1	TRBD2	CSASPTTSGSIFPGELFF	TGCAGTGCTAGCCCTACGACTAGCGGGAGTATATTCCCCGGGGAGCTGTTTTTT
many	TRBJ2-7	TRBV18	NA	CASSASAGGAGEQYF	TGTGCCAGCTCCGCCTCAGCTGGGGGGGCCGGCGAGCAGTACTTC
few	TRBJ2-7	TRBV7-9	NA	CATSGYEQYF	TGTGCCACCTCGGGATACGAGCAGTACTTC
many	TRBJ1-5	TRBV19	NA	CASSTGTSYSNQPQHF	TGTGCCAGTAGCACCGGGACAAGTTATAGCAATCAGCCCCAGCATTTT
many	TRBJ1-2	TRBV12-3/TRBV12-4	NA	CASSSPPGGYTF	TGTGCCAGCAGTTCACCCCCGGGTGGCTACACCTTC
many	TRBJ1-1	TRBV10-3	NA	CAISEVGTEAFF	TGTGCCATCAGTGAGGTAGGGACTGAAGCTTTCTTT
NA	TRBJ2-1	TRBV18	NA	CASSSTSSSYNEQFF	TGTGCCAGCTCATCAACGTCTAGCTCCTACAATGAGCAGTTCTTC
NA	TRBJ2-5	TRBV12-3/TRBV12-4	NA	CASSSPRDNQETQYF	TGTGCCAGCAGTTCTCCCCGGGACAACCAAGAGACCCAGTACTTC
many	TRBJ2-1	TRBV29-1	TRBD2	CSVEGLAGGQGYNEQFF	TGCAGCGTTGAAGGACTAGCGGGAGGGCAGGGGTACAATGAGCAGTTCTTC
NA	TRBJ2-1	TRBV4-1	NA	CASSQGGSFTNEQFF	TGCGCCAGCAGCCAAGGGGGGTCCTTTACAAATGAGCAGTTCTTC
many	TRBJ1-2	TRBV11-2	NA	CASSLRGRNGYTF	TGTGCCAGCAGCCTAAGGGGCCGGAATGGCTACACCTTC
many	TRBJ1-4	TRBV12-3/TRBV12-4	NA	CASSPAQGLNEKLFF	TGTGCCAGCAGTCCCGCTCAGGGACTGAATGAAAAACTGTTTTTT
many	TRBJ2-1	TRBV15	NA	CATSRERAEYNEQFF	TGTGCCACCAGCAGAGAGAGGGCTGAATACAATGAGCAGTTCTTC
many	TRBJ2-1	TRBV19	NA	CASSIGRGSGEQFF	TGTGCCAGTAGTATAGGCAGGGGAAGTGGTGAGCAGTTCTTC